Following are 7 T cell receptor beta chains from one sample sequenced in a study of cytomegalovirus exposure and HLA in healthy donors listed by TCRdb under 2017. The protocol used for the library was the immunoSEQ multiplex PCR assay. The multiplex PCR relied on a mix of 60 forward primers for TCR Vbeta segments and 13 reverse primers for TCR Jbeta segments. TCRdb retrieved this table from immuneACCESS and kept in-frame rearrangements only. Not all clones are present; in checked studies, unresolved V genes account for under half, and no reason is known for the remainder. Counted in this sample were 150,000 to 200,000 clones; roughly 82% of them appeared once. The ten top clones hold roughly 1.6% of the sample. Sequencing was performed on PBMCs. Receptors originate from a girl between 5 and 17 years old in good health and CMV-seropositive.

The chain combines TRBV7-8 with TRBJ2-2, with no clear D. The CDR3 contains 16 residues. The germline V gene encodes CDR1 SGHVS and CDR2 FQNEAQ. Trimming took off 1 base at V and 0 bases at J, with 9 bases between the two ends. CDR3 protein: CASSLVLEANTGELFF. CDR3 sequence (DNA): TGTGCCAGCAGCTTAGTTCTAGAGGCGAACACCGGGGAGCTGTTTTTT.

This chain connects TRBV2 to TRBJ2-5; no definite D call. The germline V and J ends were trimmed by 8 bases and 1 base, with 5 bases remaining between them. Germline assignment: CDR1 SNHLY and CDR2 FYNNEI. The CDR3 length is 11 residues. The CDR3 protein is CASGGQETQYF. The CDR3 bases are TGTGCCAGCGGCGGCCAAGAGACCCAGTACTTC.

The chain combines TRBV5-4 with TRBJ2-7; 7 bases are a match to TRBD2. The CDR3 contains 13 residues. V was pared by 4 bases and J by 2 bases, with 3 bases of the junction left unmatched. The germline CDR1 and CDR2 sequences are SGHNT and YYREEE (reference sequence). CDR3 region: CASSGGTTYEQYF. DNA for the CDR3: TGTGCCAGCAGCGGCGGGACTACCTACGAGCAGTACTTC.

This chain uses TRBV27 with TRBJ2-7, with TRBD1 identical over 9 bases. This CDR3 spans 13 amino acids. The J segment lost 4 bases and the V segment lost 2 bases, leaving 0 bases of the junction unmatched. CDR1 and CDR2 from the germline V gene are MNHEY and SMNVEV (reference sequence). The DNA of the CDR3 is TGTGCCAGCAGTTTAGGGACAGGGTACGAGCAGTACTTC. Encoded protein: CASSLGTGYEQYF.

The J gene is TRBJ2-4, the V gene TRBV28; a possible D gene is TRBD2 (6 bases). The CDR3 sequence is 18 residues long. Germline-derived CDR1 and CDR2 are MDHEN and SYDVKM. V was shortened by 6 bases and J by 1 base, with 22 bases between the two germline ends. The chain's CDR3 is CASSPSPSTRGAKNIQYF. DNA of the CDR3: TGTGCCAGCAGCCCATCTCCCTCAACCCGGGGGGCCAAAAACATTCAGTACTTC.

This clone came up a few times. The genes are TRBV6-1 and TRBJ2-7; D might be TRBD1 (5 bases). V was clipped by 3 bases and J by 7 bases, with 19 bases between them. CDR3 size: 15 residues. The V gene's germline CDR1 is MNHNS and CDR2 SASEGT. CDR3 amino acids: CASSDYIAGRNEQYF. Written as DNA, the CDR3 is TGTGCCAGCAGTGATTATATAGCAGGGCGGAATGAGCAGTACTTC.

This rearrangement joins TRBV10-3 to TRBJ2-7; 10 bases line up with TRBD1. Germline lookup yields CDR1 ENHRY and CDR2 SYGVKD. There are 15 residues in the CDR3. V gave up 7 bases and J gave up 5 bases; unmatched junction bases: 11. This CDR3 is CAIKPNRDRGNEQYF. As DNA, the CDR3 is TGTGCCATCAAGCCGAACCGGGACAGGGGTAACGAGCAGTACTTC.